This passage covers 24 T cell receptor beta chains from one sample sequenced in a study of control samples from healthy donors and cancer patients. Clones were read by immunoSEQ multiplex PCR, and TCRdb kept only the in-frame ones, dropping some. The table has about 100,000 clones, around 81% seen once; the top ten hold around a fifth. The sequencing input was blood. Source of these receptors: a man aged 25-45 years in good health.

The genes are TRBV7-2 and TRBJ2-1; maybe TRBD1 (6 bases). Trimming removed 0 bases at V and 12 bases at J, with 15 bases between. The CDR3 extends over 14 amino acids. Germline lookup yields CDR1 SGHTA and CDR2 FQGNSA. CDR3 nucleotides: TGTGCCAGCAGCTTAGCCGGGACAATTAGGGTGCAGTTCTTC. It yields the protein CASSLAGTIRVQFF.

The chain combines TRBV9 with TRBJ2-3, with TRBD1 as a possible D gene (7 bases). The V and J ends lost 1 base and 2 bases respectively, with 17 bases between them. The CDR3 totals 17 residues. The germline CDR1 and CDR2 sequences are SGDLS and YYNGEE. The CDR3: CASSVSAEGAPTDTQYF. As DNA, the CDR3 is TGTGCCAGCAGCGTATCGGCGGAGGGGGCGCCCACAGATACGCAGTATTTT.

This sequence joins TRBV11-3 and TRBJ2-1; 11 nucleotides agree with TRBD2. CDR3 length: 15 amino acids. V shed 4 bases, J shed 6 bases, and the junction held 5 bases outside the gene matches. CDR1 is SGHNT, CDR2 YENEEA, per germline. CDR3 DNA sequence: TGTGCCAGCAGCTCACCCGGGACTAGCGGCAATGAGCAGTTCTTC. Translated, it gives CASSSPGTSGNEQFF.

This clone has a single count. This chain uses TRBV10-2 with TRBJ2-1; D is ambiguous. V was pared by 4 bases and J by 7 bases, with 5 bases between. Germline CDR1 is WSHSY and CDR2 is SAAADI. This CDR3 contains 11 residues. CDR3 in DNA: TGCGCCAGCAGTGGAGCTAATGAGCAGTTCTTC. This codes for CASSGANEQFF.

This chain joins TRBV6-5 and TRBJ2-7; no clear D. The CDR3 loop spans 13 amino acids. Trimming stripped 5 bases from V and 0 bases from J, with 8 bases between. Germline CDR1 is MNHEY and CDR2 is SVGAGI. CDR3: CASSRALSYEQYF. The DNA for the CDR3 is TGTGCCAGCAGTAGGGCCCTCTCCTACGAGCAGTACTTC.

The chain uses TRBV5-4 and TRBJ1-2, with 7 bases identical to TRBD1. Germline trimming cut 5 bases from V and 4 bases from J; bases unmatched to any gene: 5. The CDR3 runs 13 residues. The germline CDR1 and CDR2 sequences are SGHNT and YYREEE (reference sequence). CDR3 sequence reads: CASRPGGVYGYTF. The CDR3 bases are TGTGCCAGCAGGCCAGGGGGTGTCTATGGCTACACCTTC.

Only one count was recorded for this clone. CDR3: CAWSLGIRTEAFF. CDR3 nucleotides: TGTGCCTGGAGCCTGGGCATACGAACTGAAGCTTTCTTT. The chain couples TRBV30 to TRBJ1-1, with D unclear. The CDR3 runs to 13 residues. Trimming took 3 bases from V and 5 from J, leaving 13 bases between them. The germline V gene encodes CDR1 GTSNPN and CDR2 SVGIG (reference sequence).

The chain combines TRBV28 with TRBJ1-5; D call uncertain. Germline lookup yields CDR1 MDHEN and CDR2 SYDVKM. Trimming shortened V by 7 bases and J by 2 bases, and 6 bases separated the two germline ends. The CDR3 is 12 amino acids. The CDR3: CASTLRNQPQHF. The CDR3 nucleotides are TGTGCCAGCACCCTCCGCAATCAGCCCCAGCATTTT.

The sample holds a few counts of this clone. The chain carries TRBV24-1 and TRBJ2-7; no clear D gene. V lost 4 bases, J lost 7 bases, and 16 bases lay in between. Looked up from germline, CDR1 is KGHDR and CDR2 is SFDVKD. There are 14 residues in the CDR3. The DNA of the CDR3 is TGTGCCACCAGTGACCCTACTACACCCTGGGAGCAGTACTTC. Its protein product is CATSDPTTPWEQYF.

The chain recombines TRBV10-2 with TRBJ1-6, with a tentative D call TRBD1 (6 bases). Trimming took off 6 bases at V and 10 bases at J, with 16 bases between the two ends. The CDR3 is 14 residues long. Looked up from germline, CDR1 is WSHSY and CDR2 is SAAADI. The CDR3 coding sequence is TGCGCCAGCAGAAGGGGGGCGAATGGCTCACCCCTCCACTTT. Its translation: CASRRGANGSPLHF.

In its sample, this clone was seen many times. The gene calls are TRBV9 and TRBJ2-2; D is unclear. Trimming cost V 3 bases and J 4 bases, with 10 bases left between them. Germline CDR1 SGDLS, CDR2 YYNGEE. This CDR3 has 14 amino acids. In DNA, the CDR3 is TGTGCCAGCAGCGGTGACTCCGCCACCGGGGAGCTGTTTTTT. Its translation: CASSGDSATGELFF.

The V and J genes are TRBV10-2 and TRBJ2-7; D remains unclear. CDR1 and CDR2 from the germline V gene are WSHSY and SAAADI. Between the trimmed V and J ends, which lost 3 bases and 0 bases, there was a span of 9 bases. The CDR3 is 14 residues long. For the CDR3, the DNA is TGCGCCAGCAGTGAAACTCAATACTCCTACGAGCAGTACTTC. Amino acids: CASSETQYSYEQYF.

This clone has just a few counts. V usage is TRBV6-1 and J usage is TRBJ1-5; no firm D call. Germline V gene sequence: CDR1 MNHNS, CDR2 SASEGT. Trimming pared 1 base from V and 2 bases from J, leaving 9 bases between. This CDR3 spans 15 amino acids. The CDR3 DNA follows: TGTGCCAGCAGTGAAGGGTGGGAGGGCAATCAGCCCCAGCATTTT. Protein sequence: CASSEGWEGNQPQHF.

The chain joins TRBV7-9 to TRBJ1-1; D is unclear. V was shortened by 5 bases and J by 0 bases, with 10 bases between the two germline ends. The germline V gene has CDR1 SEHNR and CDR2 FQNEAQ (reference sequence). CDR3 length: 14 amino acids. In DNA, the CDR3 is TGTGCCAGCAGCCAGACGGGCCTGAACACTGAAGCTTTCTTT. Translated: CASSQTGLNTEAFF.

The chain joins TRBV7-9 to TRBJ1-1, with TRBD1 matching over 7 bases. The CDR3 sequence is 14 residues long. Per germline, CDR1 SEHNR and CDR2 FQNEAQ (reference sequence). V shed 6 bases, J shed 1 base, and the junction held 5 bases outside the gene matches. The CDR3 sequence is CASRSRQGNTEAFF. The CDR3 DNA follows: TGTGCCAGCAGGTCAAGACAGGGGAACACTGAAGCTTTCTTT.

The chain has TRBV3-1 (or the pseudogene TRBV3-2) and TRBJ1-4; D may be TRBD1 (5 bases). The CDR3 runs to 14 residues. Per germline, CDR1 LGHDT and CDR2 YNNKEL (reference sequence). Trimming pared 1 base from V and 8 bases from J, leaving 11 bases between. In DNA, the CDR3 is TGTGCCAGCAGCCAAGGGGGGGAATCCGAAAAACTGTTTTTT. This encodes CASSQGGESEKLFF.

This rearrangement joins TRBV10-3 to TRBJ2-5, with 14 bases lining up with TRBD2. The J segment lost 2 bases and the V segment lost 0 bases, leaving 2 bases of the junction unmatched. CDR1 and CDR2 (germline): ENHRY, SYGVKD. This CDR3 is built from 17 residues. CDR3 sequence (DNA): TGTGCCATCAGTGAGTCCGGGACTAGCGGGGGACAAGAGACCCAGTACTTC. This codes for CAISESGTSGGQETQYF.

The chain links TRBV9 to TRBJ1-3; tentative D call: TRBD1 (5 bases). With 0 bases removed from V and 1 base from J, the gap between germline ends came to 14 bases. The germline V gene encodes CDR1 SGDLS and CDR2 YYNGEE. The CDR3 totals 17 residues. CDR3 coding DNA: TGTGCCAGCAGCGTAGCTATAGGGACTCGATCTGGAAACACCATATATTTT. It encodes CASSVAIGTRSGNTIYF. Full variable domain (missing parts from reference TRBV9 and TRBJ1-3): DSGVTQTPKHLITATGQRVTLRCSPRSGDLSVYWYQQSLDQGLQFLIQYYNGEERAKGNILERFSAQQFPDLHSELNLSSLELGDSALYFCASSVAIGTRSGNTIYFGEGSWLTVV.

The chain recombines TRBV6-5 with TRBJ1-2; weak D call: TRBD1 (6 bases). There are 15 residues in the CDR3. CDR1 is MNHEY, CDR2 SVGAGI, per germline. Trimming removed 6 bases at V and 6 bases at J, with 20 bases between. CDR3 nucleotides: TGTGCCAGCAGGGAGGTCTCGACAGGCCGACATGGCTACACCTTC. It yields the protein CASREVSTGRHGYTF.

Here the CDR3 DNA reads TGTGCCAGCAGCTTAGCGCAACCCAATCAGCCCCAGCATTTT. Its protein is CASSLAQPNQPQHF. The chain joins TRBV11-2 to TRBJ1-5; unclear D gene. V gave up 1 base and J gave up 3 bases, with 7 bases separating them. The CDR3 length is 14 residues. The germline CDR1 and CDR2 sequences are SGHAT and FQNNGV. The complete variable domain, with remaining parts taken from reference TRBV11-2 and TRBJ1-5, reads EAGVAQSPRYKIIEKRQSVAFWCNPISGHATLYWYQQILGQGPKLLIQFQNNGVVDDSQLPKDRFSAERLKGVDSTLKIQPAKLEDSAVYLCASSLAQPNQPQHFGDGTRLSIL.

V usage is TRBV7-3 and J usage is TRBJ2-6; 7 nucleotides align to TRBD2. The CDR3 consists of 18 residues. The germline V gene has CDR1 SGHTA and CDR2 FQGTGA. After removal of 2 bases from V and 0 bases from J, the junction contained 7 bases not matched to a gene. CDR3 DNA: TGTGCCAGCAGCTTAGGCGGGGGAAAGTTCTCTGGGGCCAACGTCCTGACTTTC. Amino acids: CASSLGGGKFSGANVLTF.

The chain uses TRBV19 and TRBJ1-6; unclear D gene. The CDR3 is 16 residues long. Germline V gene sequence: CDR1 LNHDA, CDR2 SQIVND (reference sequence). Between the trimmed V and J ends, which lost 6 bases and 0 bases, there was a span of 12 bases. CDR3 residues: CASRLALHSYNSPLHF. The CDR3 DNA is TGTGCCAGTAGGTTGGCCTTACACTCCTATAATTCACCCCTCCACTTT.

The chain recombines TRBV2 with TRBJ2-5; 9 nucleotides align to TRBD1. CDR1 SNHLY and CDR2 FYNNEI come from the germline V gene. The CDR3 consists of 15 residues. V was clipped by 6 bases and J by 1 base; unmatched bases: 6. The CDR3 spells CASRGTGRAQETQYF. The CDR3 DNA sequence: TGTGCCAGCAGGGGGACAGGGCGCGCCCAAGAGACCCAGTACTTC. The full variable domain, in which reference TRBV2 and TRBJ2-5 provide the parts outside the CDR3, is EPEVTQTPSHQVTQMGQEVILRCVPISNHLYFYWYRQILGQKVEFLVSFYNNEISEKSEIFDDQFSVERPDGSNFTLKIRSTKLEDSAMYFCASRGTGRAQETQYFGPGTRLLVL.

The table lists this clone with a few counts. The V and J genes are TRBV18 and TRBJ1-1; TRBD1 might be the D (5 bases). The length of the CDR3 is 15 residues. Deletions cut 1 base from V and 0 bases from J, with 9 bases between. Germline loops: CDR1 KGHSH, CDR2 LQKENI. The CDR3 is CASSPQQGLNTEAFF. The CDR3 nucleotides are TGTGCCAGCTCACCACAGCAGGGTTTGAACACTGAAGCTTTCTTT. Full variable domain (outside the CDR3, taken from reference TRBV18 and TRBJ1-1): NAGVMQNPRHLVRRRGQEARLRCSPMKGHSHVYWYRQLPEEGLKFMVYLQKENIIDESGMPKERFSAEFPKEGPSILRIQQVVRGDSAAYFCASSPQQGLNTEAFFGQGTRLTVV.